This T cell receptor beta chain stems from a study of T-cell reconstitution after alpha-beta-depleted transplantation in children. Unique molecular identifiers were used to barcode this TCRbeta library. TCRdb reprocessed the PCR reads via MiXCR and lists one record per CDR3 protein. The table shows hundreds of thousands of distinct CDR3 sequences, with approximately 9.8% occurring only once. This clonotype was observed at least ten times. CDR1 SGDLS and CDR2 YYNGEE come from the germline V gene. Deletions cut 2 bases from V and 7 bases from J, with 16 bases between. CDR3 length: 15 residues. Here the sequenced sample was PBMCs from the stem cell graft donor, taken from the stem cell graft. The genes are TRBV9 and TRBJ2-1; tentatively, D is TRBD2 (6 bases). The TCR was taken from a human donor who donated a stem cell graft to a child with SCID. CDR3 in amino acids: CASSVGGAALNEQFF. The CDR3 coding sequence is TGTGCCAGCAGCGTTGGCGGGGCCGCCCTTAATGAGCAGTTCTTC.